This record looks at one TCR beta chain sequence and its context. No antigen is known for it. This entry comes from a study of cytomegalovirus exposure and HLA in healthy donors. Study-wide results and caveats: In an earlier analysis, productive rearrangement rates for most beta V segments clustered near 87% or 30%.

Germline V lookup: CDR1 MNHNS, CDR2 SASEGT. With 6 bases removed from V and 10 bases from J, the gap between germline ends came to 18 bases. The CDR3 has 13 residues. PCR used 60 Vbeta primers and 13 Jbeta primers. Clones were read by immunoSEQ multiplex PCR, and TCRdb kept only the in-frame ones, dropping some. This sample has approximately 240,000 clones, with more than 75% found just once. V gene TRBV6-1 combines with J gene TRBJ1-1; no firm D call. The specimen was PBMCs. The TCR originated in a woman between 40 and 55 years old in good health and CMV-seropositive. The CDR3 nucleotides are TGTGCCAGCAGGCCTGGCGGGTCCGCAGTAGCTTTCTTT. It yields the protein CASRPGGSAVAFF.